This T cell receptor beta chain emerged from a study of glioma-infiltrating T cells after dendritic cell vaccination. Study details: Dendritic cell vaccination trial patients had either newly diagnosed or recurrent glioblastoma. The study's findings and limits: Few patients contributed both blood and tumor specimens.

As for this clone: Its antigen is as yet unknown.

Input was around 2.1 ug genomic DNA, or all available if less. TCRdb's table, derived via immunoSEQ multiplex PCR, lists solely in-frame clones and lacks some. The sample consists of around 32,000 clones, 90% of them appearing once. Germline-derived CDR1 and CDR2 are MNHNS and SASEGT. This CDR3 has 13 amino acids. V dropped 3 bases and J dropped 9 bases, with 12 bases sitting between them. This sample comprised blood, obtained before dendritic cell vaccination. The chain combines TRBV6-1 with TRBJ2-1, with D perhaps TRBD2 (6 bases). This TCR was sampled from a human donor with glioblastoma. The CDR3 protein is CASSDNPGLEQFF. The CDR3 DNA sequence: TGTGCCAGCAGTGACAACCCGGGACTTGAGCAGTTCTTC.